Listed below are T cell receptor beta chains from one sample, sequenced in a study of blood T cell repertoires in COVID-19. Clones were sequenced by immunoSEQ multiplex PCR, and TCRdb holds only the in-frame ones, with some missing. The sample holds about 190,000 clones; about 83% are singletons and the top ten take around 6%. The sample taken for sequencing was PBMCs or T cells enriched from blood (not recorded which). These receptors were taken from a man between 40 and 49 years old with acute COVID-19. CDR3s include the opening cysteine and the closing phenylalanine or tryptophan. Each record gives: V gene, clone size, J gene, CDR3 length, D gene, CDR3 DNA, CDR3 protein. D genes are given only for firm matches. Size values are once, few and many counts, or a class for expanded clones, and some rows have none.

TRBV30	NA	TRBJ1-1	13	NA	TGTGCCTGGAGTATGGGAGGCCGAAAAGAAGCTTTCTTT	CAWSMGGRKEAFF
TRBV28	NA	TRBJ2-1	16	TRBD1	TGTGCCAGCAGCCCTGGCGGGCAGGGGGCCTACAATGAGCAGTTCTTC	CASSPGGQGAYNEQFF
TRBV6-5	NA	TRBJ2-2	13	NA	TGTGCCAGCTCTGCCGCATCAGGCGGGGAGCTGTTTTTT	CASSAASGGELFF
TRBV11-1	NA	TRBJ1-6	15	NA	TGTGCCAGCAGCCCGACGGCCAGGGTGGGTTCACCCCTCCACTTT	CASSPTARVGSPLHF
TRBV30	NA	TRBJ1-6	13	NA	TGTGCCTGGAGTGACTTAGAAACCTCACCCCTCCACTTT	CAWSDLETSPLHF
TRBV4-1	NA	TRBJ2-3	15	TRBD2	TGCGCCAGCAGCCTTAGCGGGGATAGCACAGATACGCAGTATTTT	CASSLSGDSTDTQYF
TRBV10-2	NA	TRBJ2-1	13	NA	TGCGCCAGTAACTTTCTTAGGAGCGGTGAGCAGTTCTTC	CASNFLRSGEQFF
TRBV11-2	NA	TRBJ2-1	15	NA	TGTGCCAGCAGCTTCCCAAGCAGGGATTACAATGAGCAGTTCTTC	CASSFPSRDYNEQFF
TRBV5-1	NA	TRBJ1-2	15	TRBD1	TGCGCCAGCAGCTTGGAGGCGGGACAGACCTATGGCTACACCTTC	CASSLEAGQTYGYTF
TRBV7-9	NA	TRBJ2-3	12	NA	TGTGCCAGCAGTCCCTTTTCAGATACGCAGTATTTT	CASSPFSDTQYF
TRBV27	few	TRBJ2-2	17	TRBD2	TGTGCCAGCAGGGACTCGGGGCTAGCGGGAGCTCGCGGGGAGCTGTTTTTT	CASRDSGLAGARGELFF
TRBV28	NA	TRBJ1-5	19	NA	TGTGCCCCGGCACCTGACAGGTTTGATGCGACTAAAGCGGATCAGCCCCAGCATTTT	CAPAPDRFDATKADQPQHF
TRBV25-1	NA	TRBJ1-6	14	TRBD1	TGTGCCAGCAGGGTATCGGGACAGAATTCACCCCTCCACTTT	CASRVSGQNSPLHF
TRBV7-2	NA	TRBJ2-3	19	TRBD1	TGTGCCAGCAGCCTATGGACAGGGACCGGGACTGGGGGTGCCGGTACGCAGTATTTT	CASSLWTGTGTGGAGTQYF